These 26 T cell receptor beta chains share one sample of origin, sequenced in a study of T cells in localized non-small cell lung cancer. Generated by immunoSEQ multiplex PCR, the TCRdb table keeps only in-frame clones and is missing some. In the table there are 20,000 to 30,000 clones, around 85% of which are singletons. This material consisted of peripheral blood, taken before any cancer treatment. These receptor sequences come from a woman aged 35 to 70 with stage I lung adenocarcinoma.

The J gene is TRBJ1-2, the V gene TRBV5-4; D unresolved. Germline values: CDR1 SGHNT, CDR2 YYREEE (reference sequence). V dropped 0 bases and J dropped 6 bases, with 6 bases sitting between them. The CDR3 has 12 residues. The CDR3 DNA sequence: TGTGCCAGCAGCTTGGACACCCATGGCTACACCTTC. Protein product: CASSLDTHGYTF.

The J gene is TRBJ1-4, the V gene TRBV15, with TRBD1 identical over 7 bases. V lost 0 bases and J lost 4; bases outside the gene matches: 5. This CDR3 spans 16 amino acids. Germline CDR1 is LNHNV and CDR2 is YYDKDF (reference sequence). The CDR3 here is CATSRDSDRVNEKLFF. The CDR3 DNA reads TGTGCCACCAGCAGAGATAGCGACAGGGTTAATGAAAAACTGTTTTTT.

This chain joins TRBV29-1 and TRBJ2-7; D perhaps matches TRBD2 (6 bases). Germline V lookup: CDR1 SQVTM, CDR2 ANQGSEA. This CDR3 spans 13 amino acids. V was shortened by 3 bases and J by 2 bases, with 11 bases between the two germline ends. The CDR3: CSVEGRGTYEQYF. CDR3 nucleotide sequence: TGCAGCGTTGAGGGCCGGGGGACCTACGAGCAGTACTTC.

There are a few counts of this clone. This chain uses TRBV7-8 with TRBJ2-5; 11 bases agree with TRBD2. Germline lookup yields CDR1 SGHVS and CDR2 FQNEAQ. The length of the CDR3 is 17 residues. The V and J ends lost 0 bases and 1 base, in that order; junction bases with no gene match: 4. The CDR3 DNA reads as TGTGCCAGCAGCTTAGCGAGTCTAGCGGGGGGCCAAGAGACCCAGTACTTC. Its protein is CASSLASLAGGQETQYF.

This chain connects TRBV7-6 to TRBJ2-7; perhaps TRBD1 as D (6 bases). Germline values: CDR1 SGHVS, CDR2 FNYEAQ. V shed 5 bases and J shed 6 bases, with 14 bases lying between them. The CDR3 has 13 residues. The CDR3 loop reads CASSRTAGAEQYF. Written as DNA, the CDR3 is TGTGCCAGCAGCCGCACAGCAGGGGCCGAGCAGTACTTC.

This chain links TRBV10-3 with TRBJ1-1, with 9 bases that match TRBD1. CDR1 and CDR2 (germline): ENHRY, SYGVKD. This CDR3 spans 12 amino acids. With V trimmed by 8 bases and J by 6 bases, 4 bases remained unmatched. In DNA form, the CDR3 reads TGTGCCATCCGGGACAGGGACTCTGAAGCTTTCTTT. It codes for CAIRDRDSEAFF.

This chain joins TRBV7-2 and TRBJ2-3, with TRBD1 as a possible D gene (5 bases). The CDR3 runs 15 residues. The germline V and J ends were trimmed by 6 bases and 1 base, with 14 bases remaining between them. Germline V gene data show CDR1 as SGHTA and CDR2 as FQGNSA. DNA of the CDR3: TGTGCCAGCAGACGGACATCGACCCGCACAGATACGCAGTATTTT. Its protein is CASRRTSTRTDTQYF.

The V and J genes are TRBV12-5 and TRBJ1-1; D is ambiguous. Germline V gene data show CDR1 as LGHNT and CDR2 as FRNRAP. The CDR3 is 15 residues long. The germline V and J ends were trimmed by 0 bases and 1 base, with 9 bases remaining between them. This CDR3 is CASGLVNRPNTEAFF. The CDR3 nucleotides are TGTGCTAGTGGTTTGGTAAACAGACCGAACACTGAAGCTTTCTTT.

V is TRBV4-1 and J is TRBJ1-5; 7 bases align to TRBD1. The CDR3 runs to 15 residues. Germline trimming cut 0 bases from V and 8 bases from J; bases unmatched to any gene: 7. Germline V gene sequence: CDR1 MGHRA, CDR2 YSYEKL. The CDR3, as DNA: TGCGCCAGCAGCCAAGACGCGACAGGGTACAAGCCCCAGCATTTT. It translates to CASSQDATGYKPQHF.

CDR3 loop: CASSLGQGESWKNIQYF. For the CDR3, the DNA is TGTGCCAGCAGCTTGGGACAGGGTGAGTCTTGGAAAAACATTCAGTACTTC. V is TRBV5-8 and J is TRBJ2-4; 7 bases are shared with TRBD1. The V gene end was trimmed by 0 bases and the J gene end by 4 bases; junction bases not matched to a gene: 10. Per germline, CDR1 SGHTS and CDR2 YDEGEE. There are 17 residues in the CDR3.

V is TRBV5-1 and J is TRBJ1-6; D is uncertain. CDR3 length equals 14 residues. V was clipped by 6 bases and J by 7 bases, with 14 bases between them. Germline-derived CDR1 and CDR2 are SGHRS and YFSETQ. Here the CDR3 DNA reads TGCGCCAGCACCCCCGGAAACCGGAATTCACCCCTCCACTTT. Translating it yields CASTPGNRNSPLHF.

V gene TRBV30 combines with J gene TRBJ1-1; 11 bases are shared with TRBD1. This CDR3 spans 15 amino acids. V gave up 4 bases and J gave up 0 bases; unmatched junction bases: 4. Germline V gene lookup returns CDR1 GTSNPN and CDR2 SVGIG (reference sequence). In DNA form, the CDR3 reads TGTGCCTGGAAGGACAGGGGGCTCATGAACACTGAAGCTTTCTTT. Translation: CAWKDRGLMNTEAFF. The variable domain in full, completed from reference TRBV30 and TRBJ1-1, reads SQTIHQWPATLVQPVGSPLSLECTVEGTSNPNLYWYRQAAGRGLQLLFYSVGIGQISSEVPQNLSASRPQDRQFILSSKKLLLSDSGFYLCAWKDRGLMNTEAFFGQGTRLTVV.

Remarks on this clone: The germline gene is not matched at one end of the junction; a read error may be the cause. The chain joins TRBV7-7 to TRBJ2-5, with D perhaps being TRBD1 or TRBD2 (6 bases each). Germline V gene data show CDR1 as SSHAT and CDR2 as FNYEAQ (reference sequence). The CDR3 runs to 15 residues. The CDR3 DNA follows: TGTGCTAGCAGCCCCTGGGGGGCGGGCGAAGAGACCCAGTACTTC. Translated, it gives CASSPWGAGEETQYF.

This clone was seen only once. The CDR3 DNA is TGTGCCAGCAGTGTGGCGGGAGTGTCCTACGAGCAGTACTTC. It codes for CASSVAGVSYEQYF. The V gene is TRBV28, the J gene TRBJ2-7, with TRBD2 matching 7 bases. This CDR3 has 14 amino acids. Germline V gene lookup returns CDR1 MDHEN and CDR2 SYDVKM. J was trimmed by 1 base and V by 5 bases; bases with no gene match: 5.

This chain joins TRBV5-1 and TRBJ2-2; D gene uncertain. CDR3 length: 14 amino acids. CDR1 SGHRS and CDR2 YFSETQ come from the germline V gene. V lost 0 bases and J 4 bases, leaving 7 bases between the germline ends. The DNA of the CDR3 is TGCGCCAGCAGCTTGGGAAGTGGCACCGGGGAGCTGTTTTTT. Protein: CASSLGSGTGELFF.

The chain has TRBV12-5 and TRBJ2-7; 9 positions match TRBD1. With V trimmed by 2 bases and J by 0 bases, 5 bases remained unmatched. Germline CDR1 LGHNT, CDR2 FRNRAP. This CDR3 spans 16 amino acids. CDR3 sequence (DNA): TGTGCTAGTGGTTTGACCTCGACAGGGGGCTCCTACGAGCAGTACTTC. Amino acid sequence: CASGLTSTGGSYEQYF.

This sequence joins TRBV10-2 and TRBJ2-7; 7 bases are shared with TRBD1. Germline CDR1 WSHSY, CDR2 SAAADI. The CDR3 is 15 residues long. V shed 4 bases and J 2 bases; nucleotides not matched to a gene: 8. CDR3 in DNA: TGCGCCAGCAGTGCCGTCAGACAGGGAGCCTACGAGCAGTACTTC. Amino acid sequence: CASSAVRQGAYEQYF.

The chain is built from TRBV28 and TRBJ1-5; TRBD1 aligns across 9 bases. CDR1 and CDR2 (germline): MDHEN, SYDVKM. The CDR3 sequence is 13 residues long. V shed 8 bases, J shed 7 bases, and the junction held 6 bases outside the gene matches. In nucleotides, the CDR3 is TGTGCCAGCTCGGGGACAGGGAGGCAGCCCCAGCATTTT. It is translated as CASSGTGRQPQHF.

V is TRBV7-3 and J is TRBJ2-7; 7 bases agree with TRBD1. With V trimmed by 5 bases and J by 7 bases, 8 bases remained unmatched. Germline-derived CDR1 and CDR2 are SGHTA and FQGTGA. The CDR3 has 13 residues. CDR3 region: CASSQGVLGEQYF. The CDR3 bases are TGTGCCAGCAGCCAGGGGGTATTGGGGGAGCAGTACTTC.

This chain joins TRBV27 and TRBJ1-6; D is perhaps TRBD1 (5 bases). V gave up 2 bases and J gave up 7 bases, with 12 bases separating them. The germline CDR1 and CDR2 sequences are MNHEY and SMNVEV (reference sequence). The CDR3 has 15 residues. Here the CDR3 DNA reads TGTGCCAGCAGTTTAAACTTTGGGGGAAATTCACCCCTCCACTTT. It is translated as CASSLNFGGNSPLHF.

The chain employs TRBV29-1 and TRBJ1-2; 10 nucleotides line up with TRBD1. CDR3 size: 13 residues. Germline lookup yields CDR1 SQVTM and CDR2 ANQGSEA. CDR3 protein: CTLGSDRGYGYTF. CDR3 DNA: TGCACCCTGGGTTCGGACAGGGGGTATGGCTACACCTTC.

Only a few counts were recorded for this clone. The genes are TRBV19 and TRBJ1-1, with D unclear. The ends were cut back, 9 bases at V and 4 bases at J, with 12 bases in the middle. CDR3 size: 12 residues. The germline V gene encodes CDR1 LNHDA and CDR2 SQIVND (reference sequence). The CDR3 loop reads CASGLAPTEAFF. The CDR3 nucleotides read TGTGCCAGCGGCCTGGCCCCCACTGAAGCTTTCTTT.

The chain employs TRBV11-3 and TRBJ2-5; 14 bases are shared with TRBD2. The CDR3 extends over 17 amino acids. Germline assignment: CDR1 SGHNT and CDR2 YENEEA. With V trimmed by 4 bases and J by 3 bases, 7 bases remained unmatched. CDR3 coding DNA: TGTGCCAGCAGCTCTGGACTAGCGGGGGGACAAAAAGAGACCCAGTACTTC. Its translation: CASSSGLAGGQKETQYF.

The chain employs TRBV15 and TRBJ1-5; D is possibly TRBD1 (5 bases). The CDR3 loop spans 16 amino acids. Germline CDR1 LNHNV, CDR2 YYDKDF (reference sequence). Trimming left V 2 bases short and J 1 base short, with 12 bases between. The CDR3 loop is CATSRRTRGSNQPQHF. The CDR3 nucleotides read TGTGCCACCAGCAGACGGACTCGGGGGAGCAATCAGCCCCAGCATTTT.

This clone was observed a few times. This rearrangement joins TRBV18 to TRBJ1-6; the match to TRBD1 covers 8 bases. V was pared by 3 bases and J by 7 bases, with 2 bases of the junction left unmatched. CDR3 size: 14 residues. CDR1 is KGHSH, CDR2 LQKENI, per germline. The CDR3 is CASSPGQGNSPLHF. CDR3 DNA: TGTGCCAGCTCACCCGGACAGGGAAATTCACCCCTCCACTTT.

The gene calls are TRBV5-4 and TRBJ1-2, with 8 nucleotides matching TRBD1. The CDR3 is 15 residues long. CDR1 SGHNT and CDR2 YYREEE come from the germline V gene (reference sequence). Germline trimming cut 3 bases from V and 4 bases from J; bases unmatched to any gene: 8. The CDR3 region is CASSSSAGGSYGYTF. Written as DNA, the CDR3 is TGTGCCAGCAGCTCTTCGGCAGGGGGCAGCTATGGCTACACCTTC.